The source of this T cell receptor (beta chain) is a study of Graves' ophthalmopathy and Graves' hyperthyroidism. As for the study in general: Before any treatment, peripheral blood was taken at the initial diagnosis.

Findings and caveats of the study: Detection in blood was also observed for most expanded thyroid clonotypes above 0.001 frequency.

V was pared by 8 bases and J by 4 bases, with 14 bases between. This CDR3 has 13 amino acids. Ineligible for inclusion were patients with other autoimmune diseases, uncontrolled infections, pregnancy or lactation. Serum thyroxine and TRAb, along with clinical symptoms, thyroid ultrasound and orbital computed tomography, were what diagnosis relied on. At least ten counts were recorded for this clonotype. Antigen specificity is unknown. Amplification from RNA transcripts yielded the TCR beta CDR3 regions. RT-PCR was first run with HTBI primers, then multiplex PCR in a second round. In TCRdb, the multiplex PCR reads were re-called with MiXCR into one record per CDR3 protein. This table holds about 390,000 distinct CDR3 sequences, about a sixth found once.

The rearrangement links TRBV12-3 or TRBV12-4 to TRBJ2-5; TRBD2 is a possible D gene (6 bases). The sequence was obtained from an adult woman with stable Graves' hyperthyroidism. Sample: peripheral blood. Written as DNA, the CDR3 is TGTGCCAGCCGGGACTCCCCGGTAGAGACCCAGTACTTC. It yields the protein CASRDSPVETQYF.